The 21 T cell receptor beta chains reported below all come from one sample, sequenced in a study of blood T cell repertoires in COVID-19. Repertoires were generated with immunoSEQ multiplex PCR, while TCRdb's copy carries only in-frame clones and drops some. The profile shows around 20,000 clones, 87% of them singletons. Material for sequencing was peripheral blood. These receptors came from a human donor in a cohort sampled during active COVID-19. The donor label of this sample is uncertain.

CDR3 sequence: CASSPTGDSPLHF. CDR3 in DNA: TGTGCCAGCAGCCCGACGGGAGATTCACCCCTCCACTTT. The gene calls are TRBV7-9 and TRBJ1-6; the D is unclear. Trimming left V 5 bases short and J 8 bases short, with 10 bases between. This CDR3 is built from 13 residues. Germline CDR1 reads SEHNR; CDR2 reads FQNEAQ (reference sequence). Combining the CDR3 with reference TRBV7-9 and TRBJ1-6 gives the whole variable domain DTGVSQNPRHKITKRGQNVTFRCDPISEHNRLYWYRQTLGQGPEFLTYFQNEAQLEKSRLLSDRFSAERPKGSFSTLEIQRTEQGDSAMYLCASSPTGDSPLHFGNGTRLTVT.

The CDR3 is CAWLPPWTGGPSNTIYF. The DNA for the CDR3 is TGTGCCTGGTTGCCCCCTTGGACAGGGGGTCCGAGCAACACCATATATTTT. V usage is TRBV30 and J usage is TRBJ1-3; 10 bases map to TRBD1. The CDR3 is 17 residues long. Germline-derived CDR1 and CDR2 are GTSNPN and SVGIG (reference sequence). With V trimmed by 5 bases and J by 7 bases, 17 bases remained unmatched. The whole variable domain, remainder taken from reference TRBV30 and TRBJ1-3, is SQTIHQWPATLVQPVGSPLSLECTVEGTSNPNLYWYRQAAGRGLQLLFYSVGIGQISSEVPQNLSASRPQDRQFILSSKKLLLSDSGFYLCAWLPPWTGGPSNTIYFGEGSWLTVV.

The chain links TRBV28 to TRBJ1-4; 12 bases align to TRBD1. This CDR3 is 17 amino acids long. V was clipped by 5 bases and J by 6 bases; unmatched bases: 10. Germline lookup yields CDR1 MDHEN and CDR2 SYDVKM. Here the CDR3 DNA reads TGTGCCAGCAGTAGATGGGACAGGGGGCGATTGTATGAAAAACTGTTTTTT. Translated, it gives CASSRWDRGRLYEKLFF. Based on the CDR3 plus reference TRBV28 and TRBJ1-4, the full variable domain is DVKVTQSSRYLVKRTGEKVFLECVQDMDHENMFWYRQDPGLGLRLIYFSYDVKMKEKGDIPEGYSVSREKKERFSLILESASTNQTSMYLCASSRWDRGRLYEKLFFGSGTQLSVL.

This CDR3 is CASSLAGGAYNEQFF. The CDR3 nucleotides are TGTGCCAGCAGCTTGGCTGGGGGCGCCTACAATGAGCAGTTCTTC. The chain recombines TRBV5-5 with TRBJ2-1, with a weak D call TRBD1 (6 bases). V lost 0 bases and J 2 bases, leaving 9 bases between the germline ends. Germline V gene data show CDR1 as SGHKS and CDR2 as YYEKEE (reference sequence). CDR3 length: 15 amino acids.

The chain has TRBV2 and TRBJ1-1; D might be TRBD1 (5 bases). Trimming cost V 3 bases and J 7 bases, with 15 bases left between them. Germline CDR1 and CDR2: SNHLY and FYNNEI. The CDR3 loop spans 14 amino acids. DNA of the CDR3: TGTGCCAGCAGTGATTGGCAGGGTGGTGGTGAAGCTTTCTTT. Encoded protein: CASSDWQGGGEAFF.

The chain has TRBV5-1 and TRBJ2-7, with D tentatively TRBD2 (6 bases). V was cut by 5 bases and J by 0 bases, with 9 bases left in between. This CDR3 has 13 amino acids. Looked up from germline, CDR1 is SGHRS and CDR2 is YFSETQ. CDR3 in DNA: TGCGCCAGCAGGGACGGGAGCTCCTACGAGCAGTACTTC. Translation: CASRDGSSYEQYF.

This chain uses TRBV2 with TRBJ1-3; D gene uncertain. This CDR3 is built from 14 residues. V lost 5 bases, J lost 8 bases, and 16 bases lay in between. Per the germline V gene, CDR1 is SNHLY and CDR2 is FYNNEI. The CDR3 sequence is CASSQEHTADTIYF. The CDR3 DNA sequence: TGTGCCAGCAGTCAAGAGCACACGGCGGACACCATATATTTT.

This rearrangement joins TRBV9 to TRBJ2-1; TRBD2 matches at 7 bases. The CDR3 covers 18 residues. After removal of 4 bases from V and 1 base from J, the junction contained 14 bases not matched to a gene. CDR1 is SGDLS and CDR2 is YYNGEE in the germline V gene. The CDR3 coding sequence is TGTGCCAGCAGCTATAGGGGTGCGGGAGCCGGTTCCTACAATGAGCAGTTCTTC. Translation: CASSYRGAGAGSYNEQFF.

This chain joins TRBV5-1 and TRBJ1-1; 10 bases match TRBD1. The CDR3 covers 15 residues. CDR1 SGHRS and CDR2 YFSETQ come from the germline V gene. The junction had 3 bases not matched to a gene; V was cut back by 3 bases and J by 1 base. The CDR3 region is CASSSGQGKNTEAFF. The CDR3 DNA reads as TGCGCCAGCAGCTCGGGACAGGGGAAGAACACTGAAGCTTTCTTT.

This chain joins TRBV12-3 or TRBV12-4 and TRBJ2-2; D is unclear. This CDR3 spans 13 amino acids. Between the trimmed V and J ends, which lost 5 bases and 4 bases, there was a span of 8 bases. DNA for the CDR3: TGTGCCAGCAGTCTAGGGCTCACCGGGGAGCTGTTTTTT. Translation gives CASSLGLTGELFF.

V is TRBV5-1 and J is TRBJ2-6; D uncertain. Trimming removed 0 bases from V and 2 bases from J, with 6 bases in between. The CDR3 contains 15 residues. The germline V gene has CDR1 SGHRS and CDR2 YFSETQ. CDR3 region: CASSLASAGANVLTF. CDR3 bases: TGCGCCAGCAGCTTGGCCTCAGCTGGGGCCAACGTCCTGACTTTC.

The chain combines TRBV24-1 with TRBJ2-3; 7 bases are a match to TRBD1. The V and J ends lost 4 bases and 5 bases, in that order; junction bases with no gene match: 8. The CDR3 spans 15 residues. CDR1 is KGHDR and CDR2 is SFDVKD in the germline V gene. The CDR3 nucleotides read TGTGCCACCAGTGACCGAGACAGGGTCGGAGATACGCAGTATTTT. Protein: CATSDRDRVGDTQYF.

The chain uses TRBV12-5 and TRBJ2-7; TRBD1 matches 7 bases. V was pared by 4 bases and J by 0 bases, with 9 bases of the junction left unmatched. The CDR3 spans 16 residues. Germline V gives CDR1 LGHNT, CDR2 FRNRAP. CDR3 residues: CASGYHTGTASYEQYF. The CDR3 DNA reads as TGTGCTAGTGGTTACCACACCGGGACAGCCTCCTACGAGCAGTACTTC.

The chain joins TRBV29-1 to TRBJ1-1; D unclear. CDR1 and CDR2 (germline): SQVTM, ANQGSEA. The CDR3 sequence is 11 residues long. With 6 bases removed from V and 1 base from J, the gap between germline ends came to 6 bases. The CDR3, as DNA: TGCAGCGTGCGGGAGAACACTGAAGCTTTCTTT. Translation gives CSVRENTEAFF.

The CDR3 is CASSTSWGGQDYGYTF. DNA of the CDR3: TGTGCCAGCAGTACCAGCTGGGGGGGGCAAGACTATGGCTACACCTTC. The rearrangement links TRBV2 to TRBJ1-2, with TRBD1 as a possible D gene (6 bases). Per germline, CDR1 SNHLY and CDR2 FYNNEI. The CDR3 totals 16 residues. Trimming left V 5 bases short and J 3 bases short, with 19 bases between.

CDR3 sequence reads: CASSYSPANYGYTF. The CDR3 DNA reads as TGTGCCAGCAGTTACAGTCCAGCTAACTATGGCTACACCTTC. The rearrangement joins TRBV6-6 to TRBJ1-2; D uncertain. With 2 bases removed from V and 0 bases from J, the gap between germline ends came to 7 bases. This CDR3 is 14 amino acids long. Per germline, CDR1 MNHNY and CDR2 SVGAGI (reference sequence).

This chain uses TRBV2 with TRBJ2-3; 15 nucleotides align to TRBD2. Germline lookup yields CDR1 SNHLY and CDR2 FYNNEI. V was clipped by 6 bases and J by 6 bases; unmatched bases: 19. There are 20 residues in the CDR3. The CDR3 here is CASRRRGTSGRIPGVDTQYF. The CDR3 DNA follows: TGTGCCAGCAGGAGGCGGGGGACTAGCGGGAGGATCCCTGGGGTGGATACGCAGTATTTT. The whole variable domain, remainder taken from reference TRBV2 and TRBJ2-3, is EPEVTQTPSHQVTQMGQEVILRCVPISNHLYFYWYRQILGQKVEFLVSFYNNEISEKSEIFDDQFSVERPDGSNFTLKIRSTKLEDSAMYFCASRRRGTSGRIPGVDTQYFGPGTRLTVL.

The V call is TRBV2, the J call TRBJ1-2; 12 bases map to TRBD1. With 8 bases clipped from V and 6 bases from J, the junction kept 4 bases outside the gene matches. The CDR3 consists of 13 residues. The germline gives CDR1 SNHLY, CDR2 FYNNEI. CDR3 amino acids: CASGGTGGNGYTF. CDR3 DNA sequence: TGTGCCAGCGGCGGGACAGGGGGCAATGGCTACACCTTC.

V gene TRBV2 combines with J gene TRBJ2-1; D unresolved. V gave up 6 bases and J gave up 4 bases, with 7 bases separating them. The germline V gene encodes CDR1 SNHLY and CDR2 FYNNEI. The CDR3 sequence is 12 residues long. The CDR3 spells CASRADYNEQFF. For the CDR3, the DNA is TGTGCCAGCAGGGCAGATTACAATGAGCAGTTCTTC. Variable domain in full (rest from reference TRBV2 and TRBJ2-1): EPEVTQTPSHQVTQMGQEVILRCVPISNHLYFYWYRQILGQKVEFLVSFYNNEISEKSEIFDDQFSVERPDGSNFTLKIRSTKLEDSAMYFCASRADYNEQFFGPGTRLTVL.

This chain uses TRBV4-2 with TRBJ2-1, with 12 bases matching TRBD2. The CDR3 spans 19 residues. The ends lost 4 bases at V and 6 bases at J; junction bases unmatched: 16. Germline V gives CDR1 LGHNA, CDR2 YNFKEQ. CDR3: CASSLRLAGASQRFNEQFF. As DNA, the CDR3 is TGTGCCAGCAGCCTAAGACTAGCGGGAGCCAGCCAGCGTTTCAATGAGCAGTTCTTC.

This chain joins TRBV6-1 and TRBJ2-1, with D perhaps matching TRBD2 (6 bases). Germline V lookup: CDR1 MNHNS, CDR2 SASEGT. Trimming pared 0 bases from V and 15 bases from J, leaving 15 bases between. The CDR3 is 13 amino acids. Written as DNA, the CDR3 is TGTGCCAGCAGTGAAGCGCTTCGGGACTCGCCGTTCTTC. Translated: CASSEALRDSPFF.